This TCR beta chain comes out of a study of preoperative IRX-2 immunotherapy in early breast cancer (dated by TCRdb to the late 2010s). The library came from the immunoSEQ multiplex PCR assay. The source is immuneACCESS, and TCRdb retained only in-frame sequences with V and J called. Part of the clones is not carried over; for the studies checked, unresolved V genes explain less than half of this, and the remainder is unexplained. The sample contains 3,000 to 4,000 clones, roughly 69% of them found a single time. Clones ranked in the top ten supply 9% of the sample. A few counts support this clone. Its antigen target is currently unknown. No qualities accompany the bases; no much larger clone lies one base away. What this sample's treatment or condition label stands for: preoperative locoregional IRX-2 cytokine immunotherapy. The samples were obtained from a phase Ib study that tested preoperative, locoregional IRX-2 cytokine immunotherapy designed to prime immune responses. Before surgery, IRX-2 was given to the donors, who were patients with early-stage breast cancer.

V sheds 4 bases and J sheds 4 bases, leaving 16 bases between their ends. Its CDR3 holds 14 amino acids, cysteine through phenylalanine. Solely the CDR3 DNA is kept, with 42 bases framed from the first base. In the germline V gene, CDR1 corresponds to SQVTM and CDR2 to ANQGSEA. The sample in question was tumor tissue, obtained before IRX-2 immunotherapy. The V and J segments used are TRBV29-1 and TRBJ1-1, with the D gene uncertain. The source is a human donor with breast cancer. The DNA reads TGCAGCGTTGTAGTCCCCATGATGGGCACTGAAGCTTTCTTT. Its product reads: CSVVVPMMGTEAFF.